This TCR beta chain was identified in a study of blood T cells in healthy people across ages. Points from the study as a whole: Older age went with lower TCR beta diversity per million T cells, in a roughly linear way.

This CDR3 spans 15 amino acids. V shed 2 bases, J shed 2 bases, and the junction held 3 bases outside the gene matches. Comments on this clonotype: Its specificity is unknown.

Primed by a sample-barcoded 5' primer and a J-beta primer mix, a second PCR proceeded for roughly 6 to 12 cycles. Each CDR3 protein gets one entry after TCRdb re-called the 5' RACE reads with MiXCR. The profile covers around 800,000 distinct CDR3 sequences, with about 26% appearing a single time and about 2.9% taken by the ten largest. These records were also assigned to another study, of T cells of mothers and their children.

The TCR was taken from a boy younger than 18 in good health. The sample was blood. This chain joins TRBV12-3 or TRBV12-4 and TRBJ2-3, with 8 bases matching TRBD1. In DNA, the CDR3 is TGTGCCAGCAGTTTAAACAGGGGGGCCACAGATACGCAGTATTTT. Its protein product is CASSLNRGATDTQYF.